Listed below are T cell receptor beta chains from one sample, sequenced in a study of CD8+ T cells in alopecia areata. Sequenced by immunoSEQ multiplex PCR; TCRdb stores in-frame clones only, minus some. The table records about 250,000 clones, 65% to 70% of them present only once. Material: CD4+ T cells sorted from blood, obtained at week 0. The receptors here all came from a human donor with alopecia areata. CDR3s leave out the opening cysteine and the closing phenylalanine or tryptophan. Fields, in order: V gene, CDR3 protein.

TRBV7-8	ASSLLGSRGETQY
TRBV5-4	ASSRDFGEKLF
TRBV28	ASRSHPPGGYEQF
TRBV19	ATRTGGSQETQY
TRBV30	AWSGGQPQH
TRBV5-1	ASSWRVDEQF
TRBV2	ASIGTVFNEKLF
TRBV7-8	ASSPPTGELF
TRBV30	AWSGGLQGTQY
TRBV7-2	ASSSQGRNSNQPQH
TRBV5-6	ASSLTAGGYEQY
TRBV29-1	SAGDRRGETQY
TRBV18	ASSPKTKGHPMSYNEQF
TRBV5-4	ASSLYKGNQETQY
TRBV30	AWSVRGYEQY
TRBV15	ATSRDRGTGEAF
TRBV13	ASSPRGGYSTDTQY
TRBV4-2	ASSQDRLAKNIQY
TRBV30	AWSASGRGQPQH
TRBV20-1	SADGTQY
TRBV4-1	ASSLGRDLAKNIQY
TRBV7-9	ASTSLVTGTEAF
TRBV7-2	ASSLGPLRETQY
TRBV9	ASSVDGGATDTQY
TRBV30	AWTSTQGLWTEAF
TRBV9	ASSGRTATGELF
TRBV29-1	SARDSGYGYT
TRBV27	ASSLTLGGNTEAF
TRBV5-1	ASSLGDRNTEAF
TRBV7-9	ASSSTTVEELF
TRBV7-2	ASSLPGTGGRGYT
TRBV19	ASSPDFGREETQY
TRBV7-6	ASSLGPGNTYEQY
TRBV6-5	ASKLRETQY
TRBV27	ASSLQGPSYGYT
TRBV25-1	ASSEFNTVQETQY
TRBV5-4	ASSSYEVTEAF
TRBV19	ASSKDLADRF
TRBV6-5	ASSYSGAGETQY
TRBV19	ASSRSVGGSYEQY
TRBV6-6	ASSNGTVYGYT
TRBV6-6	ASSPGGGGREQY
TRBV30	AWSQGHYGANVLT
TRBV18	ASSPNSGNTEAF
TRBV29-1	SGRPDRVQETQY
TRBV30	AWSAGTTDTQY
TRBV5-1	ASSLAPAGNEKLF
TRBV7-2	ASSFRGGTTSYEQY